Listed below are T cell receptor beta chains from one sample, sequenced in a study of glioma-infiltrating T cells after dendritic cell vaccination. TCRdb keeps only in-frame clones here, not all; method: immunoSEQ multiplex PCR. The profile covers approximately 85,000 clones, with around 84% appearing a single time and around 8% taken by the ten largest. Sequenced material: blood, taken after dendritic cell vaccination. The receptors were sampled from a human donor with glioblastoma. CDR3s include the opening cysteine and the closing phenylalanine or tryptophan. The D gene is left open where the match is weak. Not all rows give a size; the values are once, few, many and, for expanded clones, a class.

CDR3 | DNA | size | V | D | J
CASSQASGQQETQYF | TGCGCCAGCAGCCAAGCCTCCGGACAGCAAGAGACCCAGTACTTC | . | TRBV4-1 | . | TRBJ2-5
CASTRTSGSLNEQFF | TGCGCCAGCACGCGGACTAGCGGGAGTTTAAATGAGCAGTTCTTC | . | TRBV5-1 | TRBD2 | TRBJ2-1
CASSFGLAAAGELFF | TGCGCCAGCAGCTTCGGGCTAGCAGCGGCCGGGGAGCTGTTTTTT | . | TRBV5-1 | . | TRBJ2-2
CASSLGAQGGYTF | TGTGCCAGCAGTTTAGGGGCGCAGGGTGGCTACACCTTC | . | TRBV27 | . | TRBJ1-2
CASSDPGVNTEAFF | TGTGCCAGCAGTGACCCCGGGGTGAACACTGAAGCTTTCTTT | . | TRBV2 | . | TRBJ1-1
CASSFGTGWADTQYF | TGTGCCAGCAGTTTTGGGACAGGGTGGGCAGATACGCAGTATTTT | . | TRBV27 | TRBD1 | TRBJ2-3
CASSALQGGSGNTIYF | TGTGCCAGCAGCGCACTCCAAGGGGGTTCTGGAAACACCATATATTTT | . | TRBV9 | . | TRBJ1-3
CASGGSYRNQPQHF | TGTGCCAGCGGAGGGAGCTACCGTAATCAGCCCCAGCATTTT | . | TRBV9 | . | TRBJ1-5
CASSLWSGTGGGNEQFF | TGTGCCAGCAGCTTATGGTCCGGGACAGGAGGGGGTAATGAGCAGTTCTTC | . | TRBV7-2 | TRBD1 | TRBJ2-1
CASSEALLSYEQYF | TGTGCCAGCAGTGAAGCGCTATTGTCCTACGAGCAGTACTTC | . | TRBV2 | . | TRBJ2-7
CASSKAGHNYSNQPQHF | TGTGCCAGCAGCAAAGCGGGACACAATTATAGCAATCAGCCCCAGCATTTT | few | TRBV21-1 | . | TRBJ1-5
CASSIQQGAFPEAFF | TGTGCCAGTAGTATACAGCAGGGGGCATTCCCTGAAGCTTTCTTT | . | TRBV19 | TRBD1 | TRBJ1-1
CASSLQGREKLFF | TGTGCCAGTAGCCTACAGGGACGAGAAAAACTGTTTTTT | . | TRBV19 | . | TRBJ1-4
CATTQIETQYF | TGTGCCACCACCCAGATTGAGACCCAGTACTTC | . | TRBV25-1 | . | TRBJ2-5
CASSRGTSGSRAYEQYF | TGCGCCAGCAGCCGCGGGACTAGCGGGAGTAGAGCCTACGAGCAGTACTTC | . | TRBV5-1 | TRBD2 | TRBJ2-7
CASSLTGINTEAFF | TGTGCCAGCAGCTTGACAGGTATAAACACTGAAGCTTTCTTT | . | TRBV5-6 | . | TRBJ1-1
CASSSTDRVHGYTF | TGTGCCAGCAGCTCTACCGACAGGGTCCATGGCTACACCTTC | . | TRBV5-5 | TRBD1 | TRBJ1-2
CASTKTGTGGEQYF | TGTGCCAGCACCAAAACCGGGACAGGGGGCGAGCAGTACTTC | once | TRBV7-9 | TRBD1 | TRBJ2-7
CASSLAQGNADTQYF | TGTGCCAGCAGCTTGGCACAGGGGAACGCAGATACGCAGTATTTT | . | TRBV5-4 | TRBD1 | TRBJ2-3
CASSFQRGGWETQYF | TGTGCCAGCAGCTTCCAGCGGGGGGGTTGGGAGACCCAGTACTTC | . | TRBV7-2 | TRBD2 | TRBJ2-5
CASSEIRARGYTF | TGTGCCAGCAGTGAGATCAGGGCAAGGGGCTACACCTTC | . | TRBV6-1 | . | TRBJ1-2
CAISEDVSNGYTF | TGTGCCATCAGTGAGGATGTGTCTAATGGCTACACCTTC | . | TRBV10-3 | . | TRBJ1-2
CASSLEIKTTRGTGELFF | TGTGCCAGCAGCTTGGAAATTAAGACTACCCGAGGCACCGGGGAGCTGTTTTTT | . | TRBV5-6 | . | TRBJ2-2
CASSLDRFNYGYTF | TGTGCCAGCAGTTTGGACAGGTTTAACTATGGCTACACCTTC | . | TRBV6-5 | TRBD1 | TRBJ1-2
CASSLGGGYEQYF | TGTGCCAGCAGCTTGGGGGGGGGCTACGAGCAGTACTTC | . | TRBV7-2 | TRBD2 | TRBJ2-7
CASSPRGDHEVYEQYF | TGTGCCAGCAGCCCACGCGGGGACCACGAAGTCTACGAGCAGTACTTC | . | TRBV7-2 | . | TRBJ2-7
CASRTGVYNEQFF | TGTGCCAGCAGGACAGGGGTCTACAATGAGCAGTTCTTC | . | TRBV6-1 | TRBD1 | TRBJ2-1
CASSLLQYEQYF | TGTGCCAGCAGCTTATTACAGTACGAGCAGTACTTC | . | TRBV11-2 | . | TRBJ2-7
CASSVGTGGSYEQYF | TGTGCCAGCAGCGTCGGGACAGGGGGATCCTACGAGCAGTACTTC | once | TRBV9 | TRBD1 | TRBJ2-7
CASSEGGTSSDTQYF | TGTGCCAGCAGTGAAGGAGGGACTAGTTCAGATACGCAGTATTTT | . | TRBV6-1 | TRBD2 | TRBJ2-3
CASGSSGGTDTQYF | TGTGCCAGCGGGAGCTCGGGGGGCACAGATACGCAGTATTTT | . | TRBV6-5 | . | TRBJ2-3
CASSLGQRETQYF | TGCGCCAGCAGCTTGGGACAGAGAGAGACCCAGTACTTC | once | TRBV5-1 | . | TRBJ2-5
CASSLERAGNTEAFF | TGTGCCAGCAGCTTAGAGAGAGCTGGGAACACTGAAGCTTTCTTT | . | TRBV7-8 | . | TRBJ1-1
CASSREWFFYNEQFF | TGTGCCAGCAGCCGCGAGTGGTTTTTTTACAATGAGCAGTTCTTC | few | TRBV7-2 | . | TRBJ2-1
CSVGGGLAGDYNEQFF | TGCAGCGTTGGAGGGGGACTAGCGGGAGACTACAATGAGCAGTTCTTC | few | TRBV29-1 | TRBD2 | TRBJ2-1
CASLIPGTATYEQYF | TGTGCCAGCTTAATCCCCGGGACAGCAACCTACGAGCAGTACTTC | . | TRBV5-8 | TRBD1 | TRBJ2-7
CASSVYGTASYGYTF | TGTGCCAGCAGCGTTTACGGGACAGCCTCCTATGGCTACACCTTC | once | TRBV9 | TRBD1 | TRBJ1-2
CAWSVLYEQYF | TGTGCCTGGAGTGTACTCTACGAGCAGTACTTC | . | TRBV30 | . | TRBJ2-7
CASSQVTSGYYEQYF | TGCGCCAGCAGCCAAGTTACTAGCGGTTACTACGAGCAGTACTTC | once | TRBV4-3 | TRBD2 | TRBJ2-7
CASSTGGSGYTF | TGTGCCAGCAGCACAGGGGGCTCTGGCTACACCTTC | . | TRBV28 | TRBD1 | TRBJ1-2
CASRITGTGGPAAFF | TGTGCCAGTAGAATTACCGGGACAGGAGGGCCCGCAGCTTTCTTT | few | TRBV19 | TRBD1 | TRBJ1-1
CASSLLQGNTGELFF | TGCGCCAGCAGCTTGCTTCAGGGAAACACCGGGGAGCTGTTTTTT | . | TRBV5-1 | . | TRBJ2-2
CASSLGHSNQPQHF | TGTGCCAGCAGTTTAGGCCATAGCAATCAGCCCCAGCATTTT | . | TRBV28 | . | TRBJ1-5
CASSPFTSF | TGCGCCAGCAGCCCATTCACTTCGTTC | once | TRBV5-1 | . | TRBJ2-4
CALGPLGGQETQYF | TGCGCCTTAGGTCCACTGGGGGGCCAAGAGACCCAGTACTTC | . | TRBV10-1 | . | TRBJ2-5
CASRARSGSGDEQFF | TGTGCCAGCCGAGCTAGGAGCGGGAGTGGGGATGAGCAGTTCTTC | many | TRBV6-4 | TRBD2 | TRBJ2-1
CASGWTSGRVVYEQYF | TGTGCCAGCGGCTGGACTAGCGGGAGGGTTGTCTACGAGCAGTACTTC | . | TRBV27 | TRBD2 | TRBJ2-7
CASSPQGQRQETQYF | TGCGCCAGCAGTCCCCAAGGACAGCGGCAAGAGACCCAGTACTTC | . | TRBV5-1 | . | TRBJ2-5
CASMRGEGYNEQFF | TGTGCCAGCATGCGGGGGGAGGGCTACAATGAGCAGTTCTTC | . | TRBV6-5 | TRBD2 | TRBJ2-1
CASSLTHSTPPYEQYF | TGTGCCAGCAGCTTAACCCACTCGACTCCGCCCTACGAGCAGTACTTC | . | TRBV7-3 | . | TRBJ2-7
CASSTAGAQYF | TGTGCCAGCAGTACCGCAGGGGCCCAGTACTTC | . | TRBV6-5 | . | TRBJ2-5